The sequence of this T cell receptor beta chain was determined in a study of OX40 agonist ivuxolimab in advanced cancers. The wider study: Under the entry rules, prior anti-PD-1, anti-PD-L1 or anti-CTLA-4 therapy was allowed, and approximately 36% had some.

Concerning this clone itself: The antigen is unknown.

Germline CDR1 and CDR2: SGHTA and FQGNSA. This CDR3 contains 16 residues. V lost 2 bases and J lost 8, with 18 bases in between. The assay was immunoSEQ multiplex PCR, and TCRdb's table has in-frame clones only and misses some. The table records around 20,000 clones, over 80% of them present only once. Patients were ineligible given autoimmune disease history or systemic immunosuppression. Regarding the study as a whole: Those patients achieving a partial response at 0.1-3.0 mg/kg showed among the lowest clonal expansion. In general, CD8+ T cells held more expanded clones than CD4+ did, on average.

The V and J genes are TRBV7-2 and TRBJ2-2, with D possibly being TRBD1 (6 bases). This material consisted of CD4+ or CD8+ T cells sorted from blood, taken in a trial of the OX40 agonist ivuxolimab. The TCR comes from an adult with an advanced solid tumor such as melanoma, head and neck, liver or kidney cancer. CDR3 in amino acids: CASSLKYRAPGGELFF. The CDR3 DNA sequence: TGTGCCAGCAGCTTAAAGTACAGGGCTCCCGGGGGGGAGCTGTTTTTT.